A single T cell receptor (beta chain) is shown here with its context. What antigen it recognizes has not been identified. Base qualities are not at hand, and no much larger clone is one base apart. This record belongs to a study of glioma-infiltrating T cells listed by TCRdb under 2016. For context, the study as a whole: The low-grade gliomas were WHO grade II oligodendrogliomas or astrocytomas, while the glioblastomas were WHO grade IV tumors sampled at initial diagnosis rather than at recurrent diagnosis. The paired cohort was made up of three low-grade glioma patients, 8 or 9 primary glioblastoma patients and three non-glioma patients who contributed non-neoplastic brain tissue. Sequencing of TCR alpha- and beta-chain repertoires was performed on glioma tissue, on non-neoplastic brain tissue, and on matched peripheral blood mononuclear cells. Sequencing coverage of about 4- to 11-fold of some 1 million peripheral T cells was targeted for blood libraries. To measure divergence between tissue and blood T-cell populations, each tissue-infiltrating repertoire was compared with the peripheral blood repertoire of the same patient. Before surgery, glioma patients were given dexamethasone for six or fewer days.

Immediately after resection, surgical brain or tumor specimens were cryofrozen in liquid nitrogen, and peripheral blood cells were collected at the same time. TCR alpha and beta CDR3 regions were amplified with the iRepertoire nested amplicon-rescue multiplex PCR (arm-PCR) platform from RNA. One-step reverse transcription and amplification used about 95-400 ng of tissue mRNA or PBMC total RNA as input. After bead purification, a secondary multiplex PCR added Illumina adapters, and libraries were gel-purified between 200 and 400 bp. Internal 6-nucleotide barcodes were carried by the libraries and were used for demultiplexing. Libraries were sequenced on an Illumina MiSeq with 2x220 or 2x250 nucleotide paired-end reads. Under the source paper's analysis protocol: Paired reads were merged using FLASH 1.2.11 and aligned with BWA-MEM to the GRCh37 human genome, and TRA and TRB reads were then extracted. For V and J assignment, an IMGT-derived reference of cassette sequences and CDR3 motifs that included pseudogenes was used. Reads were translated in three frames, and productive CDR3s were defined by a C…FGXG motif without stop codons. A clonotype was defined as a unique combination of a V-J cassette pair and a CDR3 amino acid sequence. Filtering of reads was based on Hamming distance, with the threshold set by the sequence error rate of each sample in mapped regions. The public reads were reprocessed in TCRdb via fastp at Q25 and MiXCR, keeping in-frame beta chains. Each entry is one CDR3 protein sequence, shown with its most common DNA and genes. Clone size and V and J calls follow TCRdb, not the original study. This sample has 300,000 to 450,000 distinct CDR3 sequences in its table, and less than 50% of those were observed once. The top ten clonotypes cover 12% of the sample.

The CDR3 contains 12 residues, cysteine and phenylalanine counted. CDR3 DNA is the only sequence kept; it has 36 bases, read in frame from the first base. The V and J ends are trimmed by 6 bases and 8 bases, leaving 11 bases between them. As encoded in the germline V gene, CDR1 is LGHNT while CDR2 is FRNRAP. Study-wide conclusions, independent of this receptor: VJ-independent divergence between tissue and blood was found to be below expectation in non-neoplastic patients but above expectation in all gliomas, particularly low-grade gliomas. A signature set of shared blood CDR3 motifs marked patients with low tissue-blood divergence and was depleted in highly divergent patients. Group comparisons were based on small numbers of patients: three non-neoplastic, three low-grade glioma and 7 to 9 glioblastoma patients. Very few CDR3 sequences were found to be shared between tissue and blood, and this scarcity was attributed to high CDR3 diversity and limited sampling.

Sequencing was done on a sample of glioma tissue, nonneoplastic brain tissue, or PBMCs (not recorded which). The source of this sequence is a human donor with low-grade glioma or glioblastoma, undergoing nonglioma brain surgery, or in good health (not recorded which). The chain joins TRBV12-5 to TRBJ2-1, with an unclear D gene assignment. CDR3 sequence: CASGQGWYEQFF. The nucleotide sequence reads as follows: TGTGCTAGTGGCCAAGGGTGGTATGAGCAGTTCTTC.